These 6 T cell receptor beta chains were all obtained from the same sample, sequenced in a study of cytomegalovirus exposure and HLA in healthy donors. PCR primers comprised 60 Vbeta and 13 Jbeta primers. Assay: immunoSEQ multiplex PCR; the TCRdb copy retains only in-frame clones and omits some. The data show 60,000 to 70,000 clones, roughly four fifths seen once. Sequencing was carried out using PBMCs. These receptors were obtained from a man aged 50 to 59 in good health and CMV-seronegative.

This clone appeared a few times. The chain links TRBV5-1 to TRBJ2-3; TRBD1 matches at 7 bases. Germline values: CDR1 SGHRS, CDR2 YFSETQ. After removal of 7 bases from V and 3 bases from J, the junction contained 11 bases not matched to a gene. The length of the CDR3 is 15 residues. The CDR3, as DNA: TGCGCCAGCGGCGAAGGGGGCTTTTTGACAGATACGCAGTATTTT. Protein sequence: CASGEGGFLTDTQYF.

This clone appeared a few times. V is TRBV6-5 and J is TRBJ2-4, with 10 bases matching TRBD1. V lost 0 bases to trimming and J lost 6 bases; unmatched junction nucleotides: 5. This CDR3 region has 16 residues. CDR1 and CDR2 (germline): MNHEY, SVGAGI. CDR3 bases: TGTGCCAGCAGTTACTCTGTTGGACAGGGGGTAAACATTCAGTACTTC. As protein: CASSYSVGQGVNIQYF.

Only a few counts were recorded for this clone. The gene calls are TRBV5-1 and TRBJ2-5; no reliable D call. V was pared by 4 bases and J by 2 bases, with 3 bases between. The germline V gene has CDR1 SGHRS and CDR2 YFSETQ. CDR3 length: 11 residues. The CDR3 here is CASSQQETQYF. The CDR3 DNA reads TGCGCCAGCAGCCAACAAGAGACCCAGTACTTC. The complete variable domain, with remaining parts taken from reference TRBV5-1 and TRBJ2-5, reads KAGVTQTPRYLIKTRGQQVTLSCSPISGHRSVSWYQQTPGQGLQFLFEYFSETQRNKGNFPGRFSGRQFSNSRSEMNVSTLELGDSALYLCASSQQETQYFGPGTRLLVL.

The genes are TRBV19 and TRBJ2-7; D perhaps matches TRBD2 (5 bases). The germline V gene has CDR1 LNHDA and CDR2 SQIVND (reference sequence). The CDR3 covers 14 residues. The V end was cut by 1 base, the J end by 2 bases, with 9 bases between. In DNA, the CDR3 is TGTGCCAGTAGTATAGGGACTTCAACCTACGAGCAGTACTTC. This codes for CASSIGTSTYEQYF. Supplemented by reference TRBV19 and TRBJ2-7, the full variable domain reads DGGITQSPKYLFRKEGQNVTLSCEQNLNHDAMYWYRQDPGQGLRLIYYSQIVNDFQKGDIAEGYSVSREKKESFPLTVTSAQKNPTAFYLCASSIGTSTYEQYFGPGTRLTVT.

V usage is TRBV7-9 and J usage is TRBJ1-1; D uncertain. This CDR3 region has 12 residues. Germline V gene lookup returns CDR1 SEHNR and CDR2 FQNEAQ (reference sequence). V was pared by 3 bases and J by 3 bases, with 5 bases between. DNA for the CDR3: TGTGCCAGCAGCTTCTCGGACACTGAAGCTTTCTTT. This codes for CASSFSDTEAFF. Using reference TRBV7-9 and TRBJ1-1 for the parts outside the CDR3, the full variable domain is DTGVSQNPRHKITKRGQNVTFRCDPISEHNRLYWYRQTLGQGPEFLTYFQNEAQLEKSRLLSDRFSAERPKGSFSTLEIQRTEQGDSAMYLCASSFSDTEAFFGQGTRLTVV.

This sequence joins TRBV6-1 and TRBJ2-1, with 10 bases aligning to TRBD1. The CDR3 length is 15 residues. In germline, CDR1 is MNHNS, CDR2 SASEGT. Trimming removed 6 bases from V and 7 bases from J; junction bases left unmatched: 9. The CDR3 DNA is TGTGCCAGCAGGGACAGGGGGGGTTTTTTTAATGAGCAGTTCTTC. Protein product: CASRDRGGFFNEQFF.